The 17 T cell receptor beta chains below all came from one sample that was sequenced in a study of multiple sclerosis patients with progressive multifocal leukoencephalopathy. Clones were sequenced by immunoSEQ multiplex PCR, and TCRdb holds only the in-frame ones, with some missing. There are approximately 31,000 clones in the sample; approximately 89% occur only once, and around 1.5% lies in the top ten. Time point described: before natalizumab initiation. Sequences were obtained from PBMCs. All receptors derive from a human donor with multiple sclerosis.

The chain carries TRBV19 and TRBJ2-5; TRBD1 aligns across 9 bases. Matching the DNA end better, TRBJ2-7 makes the J call doubtful. Germline CDR1 is LNHDA and CDR2 is SQIVND (reference sequence). The CDR3 length is 19 residues. For the CDR3, the DNA is TGTGCCAGTAGTATAGAAGTTTGGGACAGGGCTCAAGGGAGAAGCGAGCAGTACTTC. Amino acid sequence: CASSIEVWDRAQGRSEQYF.

The rearrangement links TRBV5-1 to TRBJ1-5; 10 nucleotides line up with TRBD1. CDR3 length equals 15 residues. Trimming took 0 bases from V and 5 from J; bases not matched to a gene: 2. Germline values: CDR1 SGHRS, CDR2 YFSETQ. This chain's CDR3 is CASSLGDRGDQPQHF. For the CDR3, the DNA is TGCGCCAGCAGCTTGGGGGACAGGGGCGATCAGCCCCAGCATTTT.

This clone came up once. The chain employs TRBV5-5 and TRBJ1-2; D gene ambiguous. V lost 6 bases, J lost 4 bases, and 16 bases lay in between. This CDR3 region has 14 residues. Germline CDR1 is SGHKS and CDR2 is YYEKEE (reference sequence). CDR3 bases: TGTGCCAGCACCTTAGACGATCCACGCTATGGCTACACCTTC. Amino acid sequence: CASTLDDPRYGYTF.

This chain joins TRBV11-2 and TRBJ1-2; D is perhaps TRBD1 (5 bases). This CDR3 is built from 11 residues. Trimming stripped 11 bases from V and 7 bases from J, with 14 bases between. Per the germline V gene, CDR1 is SGHAT and CDR2 is FQNNGV. The CDR3 reads CAAKEGVGYTF. The CDR3 nucleotides read TGTGCCGCCAAAGAAGGGGTTGGCTACACCTTC.

The CDR3 here is CASSSVPTSSYEQYF. In DNA form, the CDR3 reads TGTGCCAGCAGCTCCGTCCCTACGAGCTCCTACGAGCAGTACTTC. This chain joins TRBV7-2 and TRBJ2-7; no clear D gene. V was cut by 4 bases and J by 0 bases, with 13 bases left in between. Germline lookup yields CDR1 SGHTA and CDR2 FQGNSA. The CDR3 runs 15 residues.

The chain carries TRBV19 and TRBJ1-2, with 8 nucleotides matching TRBD1. J gave up 3 bases and V 5 bases, and 11 bases lay outside the gene matches. From germline, CDR1 is LNHDA and CDR2 SQIVND (reference sequence). This CDR3 has 16 residues. The CDR3 DNA reads as TGTGCCAGTAGTCCCCTCGGACAGGGAGGAGACTATGGCTACACCTTC. This sequence encodes CASSPLGQGGDYGYTF.

The chain employs TRBV7-2 and TRBJ1-1; 7 bases align to TRBD1. CDR1 is SGHTA, CDR2 FQGNSA, per germline. Trimming took 4 bases from V and 3 from J; bases not matched to a gene: 8. The CDR3 is 15 residues long. CDR3 region: CASSWEGARDTEAFF. The CDR3 coding sequence is TGTGCCAGCAGCTGGGAGGGGGCGCGCGACACTGAAGCTTTCTTT.

V and J are TRBV5-1 and TRBJ2-1; 10 nucleotides line up with TRBD2. The V and J ends lost 4 bases and 5 bases, in that order; junction bases with no gene match: 6. The CDR3 runs 15 residues. Germline CDR1 SGHRS, CDR2 YFSETQ. CDR3 region: CASSDAGLANNEQFF. CDR3 bases: TGCGCCAGCAGCGACGCGGGACTAGCGAACAATGAGCAGTTCTTC. Variable domain in full (rest from reference TRBV5-1 and TRBJ2-1): KAGVTQTPRYLIKTRGQQVTLSCSPISGHRSVSWYQQTPGQGLQFLFEYFSETQRNKGNFPGRFSGRQFSNSRSEMNVSTLELGDSALYLCASSDAGLANNEQFFGPGTRLTVL.

This chain links TRBV5-1 with TRBJ2-7, with unresolved D. Trimming took off 6 bases at V and 4 bases at J, with 14 bases between the two ends. The germline V gene encodes CDR1 SGHRS and CDR2 YFSETQ. The CDR3 is 13 residues long. Here the CDR3 reads CASTPDTDYEQYF. The CDR3 region has the DNA TGCGCCAGCACCCCTGATACAGATTACGAGCAGTACTTC.

This clone appeared a few times. The rearrangement joins TRBV5-1 to TRBJ1-2, with TRBD1 matching over 7 bases. The germline V gene has CDR1 SGHRS and CDR2 YFSETQ. The length of the CDR3 is 14 residues. Trimming cost V 4 bases and J 3 bases; bases outside gene matches: 6. The CDR3 region has the DNA TGCGCCAGCAGCCCAGGGGGGAGAGACTATGGCTACACCTTC. This translates into CASSPGGRDYGYTF.

This clone was seen a handful of times. V is TRBV19 and J is TRBJ2-7; the D gene is possibly TRBD1 (5 bases). V lost 6 bases and J lost 3, with 18 bases in between. In germline, CDR1 is LNHDA, CDR2 SQIVND (reference sequence). The CDR3 sequence is 15 residues long. The CDR3 spells CASRPGNHRIYEQYF. The CDR3 DNA reads as TGTGCCAGTAGACCAGGGAATCACCGGATCTACGAGCAGTACTTC.

This rearrangement joins TRBV5-4 to TRBJ2-5; D remains ambiguous. CDR3 size: 11 residues. Trimming removed 2 bases at V and 4 bases at J, with 3 bases between. Germline V gene lookup returns CDR1 SGHNT and CDR2 YYREEE (reference sequence). This chain's CDR3 is CASSFLETQYF. CDR3 DNA: TGTGCCAGCAGCTTTTTAGAGACCCAGTACTTC.

The CDR3 coding sequence is TGTGCCAGCAGTGGGAGCTACGAGCAGTACTTC. Protein: CASSGSYEQYF. J is TRBJ2-7 and V is TRBV6-5; TRBD2 might be the D (5 bases). V lost 5 bases and J 3 bases, leaving 5 bases between the germline ends. Germline loops: CDR1 MNHEY, CDR2 SVGAGI. CDR3 length equals 11 residues.

The chain carries TRBV6-1 and TRBJ2-4, with D possibly being TRBD2 (5 bases). The CDR3 totals 13 residues. The V end was cut by 5 bases, the J end by 5 bases, with 10 bases between. Germline loops: CDR1 MNHNS, CDR2 SASEGT. The CDR3 here is CASSSGVQNIQYF. CDR3 nucleotides: TGTGCCAGCAGTTCCGGGGTCCAAAACATTCAGTACTTC.

The chain recombines TRBV4-3 with TRBJ2-1, with 8 positions matching TRBD2. Trimming removed 4 bases from V and 9 bases from J; junction bases left unmatched: 8. This CDR3 comprises 14 residues. Per the germline V gene, CDR1 is LGHNA and CDR2 is YSLEER. CDR3 sequence reads: CASSRTSGLLEQFF. DNA for the CDR3: TGCGCCAGCAGCCGAACTAGCGGCCTCCTTGAGCAGTTCTTC.

This clone was counted once. This chain links TRBV2 with TRBJ2-7; a possible D gene is TRBD1 (5 bases). Trimming stripped 6 bases from V and 2 bases from J, with 11 bases between. This CDR3 comprises 13 residues. Germline V gene sequence: CDR1 SNHLY, CDR2 FYNNEI. The CDR3 protein is CASRQEGPYEQYF. CDR3 coding DNA: TGTGCCAGCAGACAGGAAGGTCCCTACGAGCAGTACTTC.

Details on this clone: This sample includes further DNA sequences coding for the same CDR3. The chain employs TRBV18 and TRBJ2-3; the D gene could be TRBD1 or TRBD2 (5 bases each). CDR1 is KGHSH and CDR2 is LQKENI in the germline V gene. The CDR3 covers 12 residues. The V end was cut by 3 bases, the J end by 12 bases, with 13 bases between. The CDR3 loop is CASSPGVGTQYF. CDR3 DNA: TGTGCCAGCTCACCGGGGGTGGGTACACAGTATTTT.